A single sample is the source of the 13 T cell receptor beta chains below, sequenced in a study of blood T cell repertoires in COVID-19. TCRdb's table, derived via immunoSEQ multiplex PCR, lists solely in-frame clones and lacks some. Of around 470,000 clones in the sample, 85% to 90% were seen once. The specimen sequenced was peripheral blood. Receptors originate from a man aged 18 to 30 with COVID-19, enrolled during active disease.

The CDR3 DNA reads TGTGCCAGTACCACGGGACACCTCATTTCACCCCTCCACTTT. Amino acid sequence: CASTTGHLISPLHF. The J gene is TRBJ1-6, the V gene TRBV19; TRBD1 is a possible D gene (6 bases). The CDR3 length is 14 residues. Trimming pared 7 bases from V and 9 bases from J, leaving 16 bases between. CDR1 is LNHDA, CDR2 SQIVND, per germline (reference sequence).

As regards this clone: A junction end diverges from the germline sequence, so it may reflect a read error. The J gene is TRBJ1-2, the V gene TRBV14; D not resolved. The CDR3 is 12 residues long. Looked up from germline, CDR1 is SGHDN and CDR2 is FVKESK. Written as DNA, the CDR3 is TGTGCCAGCAGCCGTACGTATAGAGGATACCACTTC. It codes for CASSRTYRGYHF.

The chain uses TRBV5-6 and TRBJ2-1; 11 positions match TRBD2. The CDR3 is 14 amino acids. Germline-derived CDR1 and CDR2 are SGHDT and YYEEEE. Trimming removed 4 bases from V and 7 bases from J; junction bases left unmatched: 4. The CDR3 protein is CASSPASGGNEQFF. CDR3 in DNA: TGTGCCAGCAGCCCCGCTAGCGGGGGGAATGAGCAGTTCTTC.

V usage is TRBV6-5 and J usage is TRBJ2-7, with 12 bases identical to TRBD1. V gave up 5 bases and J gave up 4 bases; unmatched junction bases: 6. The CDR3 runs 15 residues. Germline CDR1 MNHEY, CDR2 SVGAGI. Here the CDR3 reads CASSRGTGGWYEQYF. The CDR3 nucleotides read TGTGCCAGCAGTCGAGGGACAGGGGGCTGGTACGAGCAGTACTTC.

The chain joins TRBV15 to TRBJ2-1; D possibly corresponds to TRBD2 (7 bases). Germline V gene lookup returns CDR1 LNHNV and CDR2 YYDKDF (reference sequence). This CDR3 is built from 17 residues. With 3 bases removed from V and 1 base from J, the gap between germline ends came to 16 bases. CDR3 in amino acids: CATSSRRGEGSYNEQFF. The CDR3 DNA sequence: TGTGCCACCAGCAGCCGGAGGGGGGAGGGTTCCTACAATGAGCAGTTCTTC.

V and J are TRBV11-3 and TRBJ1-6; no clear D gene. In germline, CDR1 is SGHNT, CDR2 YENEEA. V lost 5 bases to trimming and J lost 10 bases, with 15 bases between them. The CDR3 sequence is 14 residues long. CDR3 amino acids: CASSRRGNGSPLHF. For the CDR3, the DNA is TGTGCCAGCAGCCGTCGGGGTAATGGGTCACCCCTCCACTTT.

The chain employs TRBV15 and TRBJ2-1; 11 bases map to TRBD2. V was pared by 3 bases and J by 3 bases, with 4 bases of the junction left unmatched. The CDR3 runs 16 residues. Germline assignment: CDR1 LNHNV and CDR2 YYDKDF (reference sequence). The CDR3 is CATSRKTSGVYNEQFF. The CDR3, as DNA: TGTGCCACCAGCAGGAAGACTAGCGGGGTCTACAATGAGCAGTTCTTC.

CDR3: CASSQVWTGGGYNEQFF. CDR3 coding DNA: TGCGCCAGCAGCCAGGTTTGGACAGGGGGTGGTTACAATGAGCAGTTCTTC. V is TRBV4-1 and J is TRBJ2-1, with TRBD1 matching over 10 bases. The CDR3 runs to 17 residues. V dropped 3 bases and J dropped 4; count of bases not matched to a gene: 9. Germline V lookup: CDR1 MGHRA, CDR2 YSYEKL.

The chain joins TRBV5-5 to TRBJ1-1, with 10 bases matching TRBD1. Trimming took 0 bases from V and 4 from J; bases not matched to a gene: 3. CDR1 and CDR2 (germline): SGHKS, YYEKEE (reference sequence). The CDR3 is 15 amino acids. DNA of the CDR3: TGTGCCAGCAGCTTGGGCGGGACAGGGGCCACTGAAGCTTTCTTT. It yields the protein CASSLGGTGATEAFF.

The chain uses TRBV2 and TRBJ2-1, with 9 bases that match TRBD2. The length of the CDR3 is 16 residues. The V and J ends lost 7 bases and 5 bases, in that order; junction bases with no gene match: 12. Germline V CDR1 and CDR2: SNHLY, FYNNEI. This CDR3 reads CASTKGAGGPHNEQFF. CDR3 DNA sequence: TGTGCCAGCACCAAAGGGGCGGGAGGGCCCCACAATGAGCAGTTCTTC.

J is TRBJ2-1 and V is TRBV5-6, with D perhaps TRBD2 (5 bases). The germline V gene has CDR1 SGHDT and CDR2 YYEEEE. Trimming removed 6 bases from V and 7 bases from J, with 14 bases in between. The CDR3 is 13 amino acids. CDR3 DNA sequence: TGTGCCAGCAACCCCCGAGGAGGTAATGAGCAGTTCTTC. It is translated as CASNPRGGNEQFF.

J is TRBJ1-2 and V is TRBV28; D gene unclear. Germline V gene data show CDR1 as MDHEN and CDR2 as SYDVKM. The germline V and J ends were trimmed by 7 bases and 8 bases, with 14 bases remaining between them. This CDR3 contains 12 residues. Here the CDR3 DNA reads TGTGCCAGCAAAACGACTCGGCTCGGCTACACCTTC. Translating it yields CASKTTRLGYTF.

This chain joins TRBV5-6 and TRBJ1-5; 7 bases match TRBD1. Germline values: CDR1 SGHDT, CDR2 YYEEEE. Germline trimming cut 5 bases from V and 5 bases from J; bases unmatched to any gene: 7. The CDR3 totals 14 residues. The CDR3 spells CASRRRGRDQPQHF. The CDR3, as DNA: TGTGCCAGCAGAAGGAGGGGGCGAGATCAGCCCCAGCATTTT.